This entry concerns a single T cell receptor beta chain. This record belongs to a study of blood T cell repertoires in COVID-19. Whole-study context: The analysed material was cDNA or gDNA that came from T cells, B-cell-depleted T cells, or PBMCs.

V lost 7 bases and J lost 7; bases outside the gene matches: 14. The CDR3 has 17 amino acids. CDR1 is LNHDA and CDR2 is SQIVND in the germline V gene (reference sequence). Study processing details: Estimates of nucleated cell counts were drawn from the amplification of reference gene primers. Produced via immunoSEQ multiplex PCR; TCRdb's table is partial and in-frame only. V and J calls and clone size come straight from that table; D and trimming were deduced from the DNA. The sample records 150,000 to 200,000 clones, around four fifths being singletons. The chain joins TRBV19 to TRBJ1-6, with TRBD1 identical over 9 bases. This receptor was taken from a human donor in a cohort sampled during active COVID-19. Sequencing was done on a sample of peripheral blood. The CDR3 protein is CASKGTGKNGGNSPLHF. As DNA, the CDR3 is TGTGCCAGTAAAGGGACAGGGAAAAATGGGGGCAATTCACCCCTCCACTTT.